This TCR beta chain comes out of a study of blood T cell repertoires in COVID-19 (TCRdb year 2020). At the level of the whole study: Samples covering the acute and convalescent phases of COVID-19 were provided by collaborators in the United States, Italy and Spain. The prospective study material was composed of cDNA or gDNA derived from T cells, B-cell-depleted T cells, or PBMCs. Where available, HLA class I and class II types were obtained from metadata supplied by the sample provider rather than from assay-based typing. Subjects who had been exposed to COVID-19, were actively infected with it, or had recovered from it provided the deeply sampled blood TCRbeta repertoires that made up the dataset. A de-identified subject ID, COVID-19 status, age in years and sex were almost always included in the sample metadata. Samples came from the ongoing ImmuneRACE study (first 160 participants) plus 1,254 subjects from 6 global collaborators. The repertoires were released in a freely available public database meant as a resource for research on the immune response to SARS-CoV-2. Results the study describes overall, beyond this receptor: The amount of clinical and demographic metadata varied by source and participant and was provided uncurated.

The collaborating institutions used their own protocols to collect whole blood in K2EDTA tubes. For TCRbeta analysis, collaborators shipped samples as frozen whole blood, isolated PBMCs, or DNA extracted from either of those sample types. With respect to this clone: The antigen this receptor binds is unknown. Base qualities are not at hand, and no much larger clone is one base apart.

From cysteine to phenylalanine, the CDR3 is 15 amino acids long. The retained sequence is limited to the CDR3, 45 bases, with the frame set at the first base. The V and J ends are trimmed by 2 bases and 0 bases, leaving 8 bases between them. From the germline V gene (reference sequence), CDR1 is LNHDA and CDR2 is SQIVND. TCRbeta CDR3 regions were amplified from genomic DNA by means of the immunoSEQ Assay, a bias-controlled multiplex PCR. The original methods were these. Nucleated cell counts per sample were estimated from amplification of reference gene primers within the assay. Sequence reads were collapsed and filtered to measure the absolute abundance of every unique TCRbeta CDR3 rearrangement. For each sample, productive Simpson clonality was calculated as the square root of Simpson's diversity index across productive rearrangements. TCRdb stores this immuneACCESS table with in-frame sequences only. Part of the clones is absent; in the studies checked, under half of the shortfall reflects unresolved V genes, and no reason is known for the rest. V and J calls plus clone size are reproduced from that table; the DNA served to infer D and trimming. Recorded for this sample are about 83,000 clones; roughly 86% of them occurred a single time. The ten biggest clones cover around 7.3% of the sample.

The rearrangement joined TRBV19 to TRBJ1-5; no D gene can be assigned with confidence. Material for sequencing was peripheral blood. This TCR was recovered from a man older than 75 with active or convalescent COVID-19. The CDR3 loop reads CASSIMQNSNQPQHF. The DNA is TGTGCCAGTAGTATAATGCAGAATAGCAATCAGCCCCAGCATTTT.